These 26 T cell receptor beta chains share one sample of origin, sequenced in a study of blood T cell repertoires in COVID-19. Repertoires were generated with immunoSEQ multiplex PCR, while TCRdb's copy carries only in-frame clones and drops some. Of about 150,000 clones in the sample, roughly 85% were seen once. Source material: peripheral blood. These receptor sequences come from a man in his sixties or seventies with acute or convalescent COVID-19.

V usage is TRBV5-8 and J usage is TRBJ2-5, with 9 bases lining up with TRBD2. V shed 3 bases, J shed 4 bases, and the junction held 13 bases outside the gene matches. CDR1 is SGHTS, CDR2 YDEGEE, per germline. The CDR3 is 17 residues long. CDR3 nucleotide sequence: TGTGCCAGCAGCTCCGGGACTAGCCCTCGGATGGTAGAGACCCAGTACTTC. Protein sequence: CASSSGTSPRMVETQYF.

This chain connects TRBV7-2 to TRBJ1-6; TRBD1 agrees at 10 bases. The CDR3 runs to 15 residues. Per germline, CDR1 SGHTA and CDR2 FQGNSA. The junction had 5 bases not matched to a gene; V was cut back by 3 bases and J by 9 bases. In DNA form, the CDR3 reads TGTGCCAGCAGCTTCGCCGGGACAGGGGCTTCACCCCTCCACTTT. Translating gives CASSFAGTGASPLHF.

V gene TRBV5-1 combines with J gene TRBJ2-1; 7 bases fit TRBD1. The CDR3 length is 15 residues. Germline V CDR1 and CDR2: SGHRS, YFSETQ. V dropped 0 bases and J dropped 2; count of bases not matched to a gene: 2. This chain's CDR3 is CASSLAGTAYNEQFF. The CDR3 DNA follows: TGCGCCAGCAGCTTGGCCGGGACAGCCTACAATGAGCAGTTCTTC.

The chain joins TRBV7-9 to TRBJ1-6; TRBD1 is a possible D gene (5 bases). V dropped 1 base and J dropped 9 bases, with 13 bases sitting between them. The CDR3 loop spans 15 amino acids. The germline gives CDR1 SEHNR, CDR2 FQNEAQ (reference sequence). In DNA, the CDR3 is TGTGCCAGCAGCTTAGTTGCAGGGTGGAGTTCACCCCTCCACTTT. This codes for CASSLVAGWSSPLHF.

This chain uses TRBV11-2 with TRBJ2-7; 10 bases are a match to TRBD2. The CDR3 is 14 residues long. Per the germline V gene, CDR1 is SGHAT and CDR2 is FQNNGV. V lost 2 bases to trimming and J lost 2 bases; unmatched junction nucleotides: 0. The CDR3 DNA reads as TGTGCCAGCAGCTTAACTAGCGGGGCCTACGAGCAGTACTTC. Translation: CASSLTSGAYEQYF.

The chain links TRBV6-5 to TRBJ2-7; no definite D call. The length of the CDR3 is 12 residues. Per the germline V gene, CDR1 is MNHEY and CDR2 is SVGAGI. With 6 bases removed from V and 6 bases from J, the gap between germline ends came to 12 bases. For the CDR3, the DNA is TGTGCCAGCAGAGCTGGTTCGTTCGAGCAGTACTTC. Amino acids: CASRAGSFEQYF.

The chain couples TRBV5-6 to TRBJ2-3, with 7 bases aligning to TRBD1. V shed 4 bases, J shed 4 bases, and the junction held 6 bases outside the gene matches. Per germline, CDR1 SGHDT and CDR2 YYEEEE. This CDR3 contains 14 residues. The chain's CDR3 is CASSTGELADTQYF. CDR3 DNA: TGTGCCAGCAGCACAGGGGAACTCGCAGATACGCAGTATTTT.

J is TRBJ1-1 and V is TRBV11-2; maybe TRBD1 (6 bases). V was cut by 1 base and J by 1 base, with 10 bases left in between. The CDR3 runs to 15 residues. Germline CDR1 is SGHAT and CDR2 is FQNNGV. The chain's CDR3 is CASSLGNRANTEAFF. CDR3 nucleotides: TGTGCCAGCAGCTTAGGGAACAGGGCGAACACTGAAGCTTTCTTT.

This clone was detected a few times. V usage is TRBV19 and J usage is TRBJ2-1; 10 nucleotides agree with TRBD2. CDR3 length: 15 residues. Per the germline V gene, CDR1 is LNHDA and CDR2 is SQIVND (reference sequence). The V and J ends lost 7 bases and 9 bases, in that order; junction bases with no gene match: 12. The DNA for the CDR3 is TGTGCCAGTACCCCAGCGGGAGGGGTAAACGGTGAGCAGTTCTTC. Protein product: CASTPAGGVNGEQFF.

DNA of the CDR3: TGTGCCAGCAGCTTAAGGGACAGGGGGACCCAGTACTTC. Its translation is CASSLRDRGTQYF. The rearrangement uses TRBV7-3 and TRBJ2-5; 10 bases line up with TRBD1. The length of the CDR3 is 13 residues. V shed 1 base, J shed 7 bases, and the junction held 0 bases outside the gene matches. CDR1 and CDR2 (germline): SGHTA, FQGTGA.

The V call is TRBV10-2, the J call TRBJ1-5, with 7 bases matching TRBD1. This CDR3 is built from 15 residues. The ends lost 4 bases at V and 6 bases at J; junction bases unmatched: 9. CDR1 is WSHSY and CDR2 is SAAADI in the germline V gene. The CDR3 bases are TGCGCCAGCAGTGGGGTCGAGGGGGCGGGTCAGCCCCAGCATTTT. Its translation: CASSGVEGAGQPQHF.

This rearrangement joins TRBV11-2 to TRBJ2-1, with 12 positions matching TRBD2. Germline CDR1 reads SGHAT; CDR2 reads FQNNGV. This CDR3 has 15 amino acids. V was pared by 4 bases and J by 3 bases, with 1 base of the junction left unmatched. In DNA form, the CDR3 reads TGTGCCAGCAGCTCACTAGCGGGAGGCTACAATGAGCAGTTCTTC. Protein: CASSSLAGGYNEQFF.

The chain employs TRBV4-3 and TRBJ2-7; 9 nucleotides match TRBD1. The CDR3 has 14 residues. Germline V gene lookup returns CDR1 LGHNA and CDR2 YSLEER. Germline trimming cut 1 base from V and 6 bases from J; bases unmatched to any gene: 4. The CDR3 spells CASSQVHRGPEQYF. The CDR3 nucleotides are TGCGCCAGCAGCCAAGTCCACAGGGGGCCCGAGCAGTACTTC.

This clone was seen a handful of times. The chain combines TRBV6-4 with TRBJ1-1, with D possibly matching TRBD1 (6 bases). The CDR3 runs to 17 residues. The V and J ends lost 2 bases and 5 bases respectively, with 21 bases between them. Germline V gives CDR1 MRHNA, CDR2 SNTAGT. CDR3 region: CASSDPGQRTERTEAFF. Here the CDR3 DNA reads TGTGCCAGCAGTGACCCGGGACAAAGGACCGAACGAACTGAAGCTTTCTTT.

This chain uses TRBV6-6 with TRBJ1-5; 8 nucleotides align to TRBD1. Germline V gene sequence: CDR1 MNHNY, CDR2 SVGAGI (reference sequence). V shed 6 bases, J shed 6 bases, and the junction held 7 bases outside the gene matches. The CDR3 sequence is 14 residues long. This CDR3 is CASSRRGQSQPQHF. The CDR3 DNA reads as TGTGCCAGCAGCCGCAGGGGGCAGAGTCAGCCCCAGCATTTT.

V and J are TRBV4-2 and TRBJ2-3, with D maybe TRBD1 (5 bases). The CDR3 contains 13 residues. V lost 2 bases to trimming and J lost 3 bases, with 6 bases between them. The germline gives CDR1 LGHNA, CDR2 YNFKEQ. CDR3 residues: CASSQQGTDTQYF. The CDR3 DNA reads as TGTGCCAGCAGCCAACAGGGAACAGATACGCAGTATTTT.

This chain links TRBV6-5 with TRBJ2-4, with TRBD1 as a possible D gene (6 bases). This CDR3 is 14 amino acids long. Germline CDR1 is MNHEY and CDR2 is SVGAGI. Trimming pared 2 bases from V and 2 bases from J, leaving 7 bases between. This CDR3 reads CASSYTGPKNIQYF. CDR3 bases: TGTGCCAGCAGTTACACAGGGCCCAAAAACATTCAGTACTTC.

The chain is built from TRBV30 and TRBJ2-2; a weak D match, TRBD2 (6 bases). Per germline, CDR1 GTSNPN and CDR2 SVGIG (reference sequence). The CDR3 consists of 15 residues. V gave up 8 bases and J gave up 1 base, with 17 bases separating them. This CDR3 reads CAVTPGVGNTGELFF. CDR3 nucleotide sequence: TGTGCCGTTACCCCGGGGGTGGGGAACACCGGGGAGCTGTTTTTT.

There are a few counts of this clone. V usage is TRBV5-4 and J usage is TRBJ2-7; 7 nucleotides align to TRBD1. Germline trimming cut 4 bases from V and 2 bases from J; bases unmatched to any gene: 9. This CDR3 region has 15 residues. The V gene's germline CDR1 is SGHNT and CDR2 YYREEE (reference sequence). CDR3 sequence: CASSPGTATAYEQYF. In nucleotides, the CDR3 is TGTGCCAGCAGCCCCGGGACAGCAACCGCCTACGAGCAGTACTTC.

The rearrangement joins TRBV27 to TRBJ2-7; weak D call: TRBD2 (5 bases). The V end lost 3 bases, the J end lost 2 bases, and 11 bases lay between the germline ends. CDR1 MNHEY and CDR2 SMNVEV come from the germline V gene (reference sequence). The CDR3 is 14 amino acids. The CDR3 nucleotides are TGTGCCAGCAGTTTCGGGCGGGTAGCCTACGAGCAGTACTTC. Its protein is CASSFGRVAYEQYF.

The rearrangement links TRBV28 to TRBJ2-5, with 7 bases aligning to TRBD1. This CDR3 is 14 amino acids long. Germline trimming cut 5 bases from V and 7 bases from J; bases unmatched to any gene: 10. The germline V gene has CDR1 MDHEN and CDR2 SYDVKM. CDR3 nucleotide sequence: TGTGCCAGCAGTCCCGGACAGGCGGTTAGGACCCAGTACTTC. Protein product: CASSPGQAVRTQYF.

The V and J genes are TRBV11-3 and TRBJ2-1; the D gene is possibly TRBD2 (5 bases). Trimming left V 2 bases short and J 5 bases short, with 10 bases between. Germline V CDR1 and CDR2: SGHNT, YENEEA. The CDR3 has 14 amino acids. In DNA form, the CDR3 reads TGTGCCAGCAGCTTAAGTAGCGCTAACAATGAGCAGTTCTTC. It translates to CASSLSSANNEQFF.

In its sample, this clone was seen many times. This chain uses TRBV14 with TRBJ2-7; D gene ambiguous. In germline, CDR1 is SGHDN, CDR2 FVKESK. CDR3 size: 16 residues. The V and J ends lost 0 bases and 2 bases respectively, with 14 bases between them. CDR3 region: CASSQDGSVRTYEQYF. The DNA of the CDR3 is TGTGCCAGCAGCCAAGATGGGTCGGTGCGGACCTACGAGCAGTACTTC.

V and J are TRBV28 and TRBJ1-4; 7 nucleotides match TRBD1. Trimming removed 6 bases from V and 5 bases from J; junction bases left unmatched: 6. This CDR3 has 14 residues. Germline V gives CDR1 MDHEN, CDR2 SYDVKM. CDR3 loop: CASSLTGSNEKLFF. The CDR3 bases are TGTGCCAGCAGCCTGACAGGGAGCAATGAAAAACTGTTTTTT.

This rearrangement joins TRBV15 to TRBJ2-6; TRBD1 matches at 8 bases. Germline V gene lookup returns CDR1 LNHNV and CDR2 YYDKDF (reference sequence). The trim removed 1 base at V and 0 bases at J, leaving 5 bases unmatched. CDR3 length: 18 residues. This CDR3 is CATSRAGGEASGANVLTF. DNA of the CDR3: TGTGCCACCAGCAGAGCAGGGGGCGAGGCCTCTGGGGCCAACGTCCTGACTTTC.

This sequence joins TRBV19 and TRBJ1-1; D call uncertain. The germline V gene encodes CDR1 LNHDA and CDR2 SQIVND (reference sequence). The CDR3 is 14 residues long. Trimming shortened V by 0 bases and J by 3 bases, and 8 bases separated the two germline ends. CDR3: CASSIDTDYTEAFF. The CDR3, as DNA: TGTGCCAGTAGTATAGATACAGATTACACTGAAGCTTTCTTT.